This passage covers 14 T cell receptor beta chains from one sample sequenced in a study of resident and recirculating memory T cells in vitiligo. Clones were read by immunoSEQ multiplex PCR, and TCRdb kept only the in-frame ones, dropping some. The sample contains tens of thousands of clones, approximately 90% of which appear only once. Input material: blood. The origin of the receptors is a male donor with vitiligo.

This chain uses TRBV7-2 with TRBJ1-3; D ambiguous. Trimming shortened V by 2 bases and J by 0 bases, and 5 bases separated the two germline ends. Per the germline V gene, CDR1 is SGHTA and CDR2 is FQGNSA. This CDR3 comprises 14 residues. CDR3 amino acids: CASSLSGSGNTIYF. In DNA form, the CDR3 reads TGTGCCAGCAGCTTATCAGGCTCTGGAAACACCATATATTTT.

V and J are TRBV18 and TRBJ2-1; TRBD2 might be the D (5 bases). The germline V gene has CDR1 KGHSH and CDR2 LQKENI. The CDR3 totals 14 residues. V was clipped by 6 bases and J by 5 bases, with 14 bases between them. The CDR3 coding sequence is TGTGCCAGCTCTCTTAGTGGACTCCACAATGAGCAGTTCTTC. Its translation: CASSLSGLHNEQFF.

The chain has TRBV6-5 and TRBJ1-4; TRBD1 is a possible D gene (5 bases). The CDR3 is made up of 15 amino acids. V was pared by 2 bases and J by 4 bases, with 11 bases between. Per the germline V gene, CDR1 is MNHEY and CDR2 is SVGAGI. The CDR3 loop is CASSYGQGLNEKLFF. The CDR3 coding sequence is TGTGCCAGCAGTTACGGGCAGGGCCTTAATGAAAAACTGTTTTTT.

This chain joins TRBV7-3 and TRBJ1-1; 9 positions match TRBD1. V was pared by 1 base and J by 4 bases, with 13 bases of the junction left unmatched. Germline V gene lookup returns CDR1 SGHTA and CDR2 FQGTGA. This CDR3 is 18 amino acids long. CDR3 loop: CASSLRGGQGVFGTEAFF. In DNA, the CDR3 is TGTGCCAGCAGCTTAAGGGGGGGACAGGGTGTTTTTGGCACTGAAGCTTTCTTT. Looking up the rest from reference TRBV7-3 and TRBJ1-1 gives the full variable domain: GAGVSQTPSNKVTEKGKYVELRCDPISGHTALYWYRQSLGQGPEFLIYFQGTGAADDSGLPNDRFFAVRPEGSVSTLKIQRTERGDSAVYLCASSLRGGQGVFGTEAFFGQGTRLTVV.

This rearrangement joins TRBV7-9 to TRBJ1-4, with D possibly being TRBD1 (6 bases). The germline V and J ends were trimmed by 5 bases and 7 bases, with 17 bases remaining between them. The germline V gene encodes CDR1 SEHNR and CDR2 FQNEAQ (reference sequence). The CDR3 length is 15 residues. The CDR3 DNA reads as TGTGCCAGCAGCCCAAGAGCAAACAGGGTTGAAAAACTGTTTTTT. Amino acids: CASSPRANRVEKLFF.

The chain links TRBV5-1 to TRBJ2-1, with 12 nucleotides matching TRBD2. V gave up 4 bases and J gave up 8 bases; unmatched junction bases: 13. The CDR3 runs 17 residues. CDR1 is SGHRS, CDR2 YFSETQ, per germline. Here the CDR3 reads CASSLGPSGGAGDEQFF. CDR3 DNA sequence: TGCGCCAGCAGCCTAGGACCTAGCGGGGGGGCCGGAGATGAGCAGTTCTTC.

The chain combines TRBV7-2 with TRBJ2-7; D is unclear. This CDR3 spans 14 amino acids. V lost 1 base to trimming and J lost 3 bases, with 10 bases between them. Germline V CDR1 and CDR2: SGHTA, FQGNSA. The CDR3 coding sequence is TGTGCCAGCAGCTTAGAGAACGCGGTCTACGAGCAGTACTTC. Amino acid sequence: CASSLENAVYEQYF.

V gene TRBV4-3 combines with J gene TRBJ2-2, with a tentative D call TRBD1 (5 bases). This CDR3 has 15 amino acids. V gave up 0 bases and J gave up 4 bases, with 9 bases separating them. The germline V gene encodes CDR1 LGHNA and CDR2 YSLEER. The CDR3: CASSQDQGVTGELFF. In DNA form, the CDR3 reads TGCGCCAGCAGCCAAGATCAAGGGGTCACCGGGGAGCTGTTTTTT.

This rearrangement joins TRBV7-9 to TRBJ1-2; 8 bases are a match to TRBD1. Germline trimming cut 8 bases from V and 6 bases from J; bases unmatched to any gene: 8. There are 13 residues in the CDR3. Germline lookup yields CDR1 SEHNR and CDR2 FQNEAQ (reference sequence). The CDR3 reads CASWAGGLDGYTF. CDR3 sequence (DNA): TGTGCCAGCTGGGCAGGGGGCCTGGATGGCTACACCTTC.

V usage is TRBV19 and J usage is TRBJ2-7; a possible D gene is TRBD2 (6 bases). The CDR3 is made up of 15 amino acids. The germline V gene has CDR1 LNHDA and CDR2 SQIVND (reference sequence). Trimming took off 0 bases at V and 7 bases at J, with 16 bases between the two ends. CDR3 nucleotides: TGTGCCAGTAGTATAGAAGCGCCGGGGGTTGGGGAGCAGTACTTC. This encodes CASSIEAPGVGEQYF.

V gene TRBV5-4 combines with J gene TRBJ1-4, with TRBD1 matching 7 bases. The V and J ends lost 3 bases and 3 bases, in that order; junction bases with no gene match: 8. This CDR3 is 16 amino acids long. From germline, CDR1 is SGHNT and CDR2 YYREEE (reference sequence). CDR3 coding DNA: TGTGCCAGCAGCTCGGGCAACAGGGGAGCTAATGAAAAACTGTTTTTT. Its protein is CASSSGNRGANEKLFF.

The chain couples TRBV19 to TRBJ2-5; D ambiguous. The DNA end lines up better with TRBJ2-7; the J call may be wrong. The CDR3 is made up of 14 amino acids. From germline, CDR1 is LNHDA and CDR2 SQIVND (reference sequence). The CDR3 coding sequence is TGTGCCAGTAGTATAACCCCGGAGACCTACGAGCAGTACTTC. Translating it yields CASSITPETYEQYF.

The V and J genes are TRBV5-6 and TRBJ2-1; no reliable D call. The germline V gene encodes CDR1 SGHDT and CDR2 YYEEEE. CDR3 size: 13 residues. V was cut by 0 bases and J by 3 bases, with 4 bases left in between. The CDR3 nucleotides read TGTGCCAGCAGCTTGGGACTCTACAATGAGCAGTTCTTC. Translating it yields CASSLGLYNEQFF.

The chain uses TRBV9 and TRBJ2-1, with unresolved D. The CDR3 consists of 12 residues. V was shortened by 9 bases and J by 3 bases, with 10 bases between the two germline ends. Germline CDR1 is SGDLS and CDR2 is YYNGEE. The CDR3 protein is CATGDNYNEQFF. CDR3 sequence (DNA): TGTGCCACAGGCGATAACTACAATGAGCAGTTCTTC.